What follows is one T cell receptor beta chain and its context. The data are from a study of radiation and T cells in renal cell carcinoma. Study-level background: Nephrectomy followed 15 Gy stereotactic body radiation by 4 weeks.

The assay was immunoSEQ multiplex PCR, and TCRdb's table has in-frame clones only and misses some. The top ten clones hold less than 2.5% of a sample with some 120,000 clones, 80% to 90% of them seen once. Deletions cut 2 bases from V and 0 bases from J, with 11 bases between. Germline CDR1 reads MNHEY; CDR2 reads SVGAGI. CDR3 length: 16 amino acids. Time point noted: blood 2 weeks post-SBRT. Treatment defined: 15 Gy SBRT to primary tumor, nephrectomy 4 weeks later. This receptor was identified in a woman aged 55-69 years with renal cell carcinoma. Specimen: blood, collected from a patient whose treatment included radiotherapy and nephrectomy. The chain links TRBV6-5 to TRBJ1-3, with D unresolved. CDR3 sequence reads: CASSYITGNSGNTIYF. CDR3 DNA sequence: TGTGCCAGCAGTTACATTACCGGAAACTCTGGAAACACCATATATTTT.